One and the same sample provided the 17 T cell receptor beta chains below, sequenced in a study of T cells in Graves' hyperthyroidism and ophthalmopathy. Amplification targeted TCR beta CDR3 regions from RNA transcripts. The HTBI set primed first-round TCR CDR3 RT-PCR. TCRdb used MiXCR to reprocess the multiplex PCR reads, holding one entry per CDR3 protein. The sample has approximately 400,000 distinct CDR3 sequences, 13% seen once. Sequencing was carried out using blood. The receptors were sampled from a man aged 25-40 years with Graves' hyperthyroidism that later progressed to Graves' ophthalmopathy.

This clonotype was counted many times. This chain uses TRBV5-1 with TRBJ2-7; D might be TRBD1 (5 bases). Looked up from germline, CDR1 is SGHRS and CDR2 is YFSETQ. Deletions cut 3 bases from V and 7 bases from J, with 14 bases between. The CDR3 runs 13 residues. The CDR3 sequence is CASSWRGRQEQYF. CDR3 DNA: TGCGCCAGCAGCTGGCGCGGACGACAGGAGCAGTACTTC.

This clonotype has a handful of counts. In DNA, the CDR3 is TGCAGTGCTAGTACCGGACAGGGTCGAAACACCATATATTTT. Protein sequence: CSASTGQGRNTIYF. This chain links TRBV20-1 with TRBJ1-3; TRBD1 agrees at 8 bases. CDR3 size: 14 residues. V lost 3 bases to trimming and J lost 5 bases; unmatched junction nucleotides: 6. CDR1 and CDR2 (germline): DFQATT, SNEGSKA (reference sequence).

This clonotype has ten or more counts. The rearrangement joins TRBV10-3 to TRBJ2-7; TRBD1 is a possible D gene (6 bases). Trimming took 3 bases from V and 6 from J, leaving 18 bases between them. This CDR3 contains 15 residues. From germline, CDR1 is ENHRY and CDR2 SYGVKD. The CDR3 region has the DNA TGTGCCATCAGTGAACTAGACAGGACGTCTGGCGAGCAGTACTTC. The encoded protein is CAISELDRTSGEQYF.

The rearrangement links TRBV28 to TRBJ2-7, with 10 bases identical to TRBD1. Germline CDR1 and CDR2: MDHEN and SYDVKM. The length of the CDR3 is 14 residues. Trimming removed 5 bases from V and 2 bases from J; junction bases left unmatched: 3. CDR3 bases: TGTGCCAGCAGTGGGACAGGGGCCGCCTACGAGCAGTACTTC. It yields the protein CASSGTGAAYEQYF.

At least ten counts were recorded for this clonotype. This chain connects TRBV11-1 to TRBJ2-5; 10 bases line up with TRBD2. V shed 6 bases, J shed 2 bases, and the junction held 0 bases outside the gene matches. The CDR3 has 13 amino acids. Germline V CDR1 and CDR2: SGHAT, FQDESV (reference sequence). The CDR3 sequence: CASRTSGQETQYF. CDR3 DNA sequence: TGTGCCAGCAGGACTAGCGGGCAAGAGACCCAGTACTTC.

The CDR3 DNA reads TGTGCCAGCAGTTTAGGAGGGGTTCTCTATGGCTACACCTTC. Translating gives CASSLGGVLYGYTF. The V call is TRBV28, the J call TRBJ1-2, with D possibly matching TRBD1 (5 bases). Trimming took off 2 bases at V and 4 bases at J, with 11 bases between the two ends. CDR3 length: 14 amino acids. Germline CDR1 is MDHEN and CDR2 is SYDVKM.

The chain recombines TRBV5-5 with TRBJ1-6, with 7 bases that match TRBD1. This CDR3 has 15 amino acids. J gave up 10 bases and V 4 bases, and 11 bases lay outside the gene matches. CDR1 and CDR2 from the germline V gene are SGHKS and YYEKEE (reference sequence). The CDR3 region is CASSPRTGWRSPLHF. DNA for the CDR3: TGTGCCAGCAGCCCGAGGACAGGATGGCGATCACCCCTCCACTTT.

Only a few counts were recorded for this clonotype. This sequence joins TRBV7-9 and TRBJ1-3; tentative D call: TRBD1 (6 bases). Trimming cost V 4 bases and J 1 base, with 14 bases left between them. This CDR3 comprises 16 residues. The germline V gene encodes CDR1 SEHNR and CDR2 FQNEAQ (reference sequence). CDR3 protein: CASSYAWTASGNTIYF. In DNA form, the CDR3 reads TGTGCCAGCAGCTACGCCTGGACAGCTTCTGGAAACACCATATATTTT.

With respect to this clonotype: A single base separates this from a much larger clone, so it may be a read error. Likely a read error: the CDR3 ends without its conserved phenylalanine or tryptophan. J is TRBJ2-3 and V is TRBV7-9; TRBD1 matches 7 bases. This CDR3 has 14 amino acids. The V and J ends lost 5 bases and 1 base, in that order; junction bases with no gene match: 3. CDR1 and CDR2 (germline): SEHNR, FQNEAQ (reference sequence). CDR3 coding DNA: TGTGCCAGCAGCGACAGGGCGGGCACAGATACGCAGTATATT. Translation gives CASSDRAGTDTQYI.

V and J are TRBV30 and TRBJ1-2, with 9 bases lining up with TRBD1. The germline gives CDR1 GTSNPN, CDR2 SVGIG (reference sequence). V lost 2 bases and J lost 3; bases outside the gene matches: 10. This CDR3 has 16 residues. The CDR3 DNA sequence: TGTGCCTGGAGTTTCTGGGACAGGGAATTCGACTATGGCTACACCTTC. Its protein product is CAWSFWDREFDYGYTF.

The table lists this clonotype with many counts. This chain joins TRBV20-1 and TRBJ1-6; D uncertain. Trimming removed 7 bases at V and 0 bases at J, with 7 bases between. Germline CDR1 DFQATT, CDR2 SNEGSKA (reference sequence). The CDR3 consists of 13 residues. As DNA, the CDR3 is TGCAGTGTAGCCAGCTCCTATAATTCACCCCTCCACTTT. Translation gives CSVASSYNSPLHF.

The CDR3 sequence is CAWSERTGIEQFF. The CDR3 DNA reads TGTGCCTGGAGTGAGAGGACAGGGATTGAGCAGTTCTTC. The V and J genes are TRBV30 and TRBJ2-1; 8 nucleotides align to TRBD1. Germline V gives CDR1 GTSNPN, CDR2 SVGIG (reference sequence). With 1 base clipped from V and 9 bases from J, the junction kept 5 bases outside the gene matches. The CDR3 length is 13 residues.

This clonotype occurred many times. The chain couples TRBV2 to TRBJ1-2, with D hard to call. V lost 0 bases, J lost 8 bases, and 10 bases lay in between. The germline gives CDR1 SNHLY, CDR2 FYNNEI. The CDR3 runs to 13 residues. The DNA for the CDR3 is TGTGCCAGCAGTGAAGCCCCCGTAGGGGGCTACACCTTC. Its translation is CASSEAPVGGYTF.

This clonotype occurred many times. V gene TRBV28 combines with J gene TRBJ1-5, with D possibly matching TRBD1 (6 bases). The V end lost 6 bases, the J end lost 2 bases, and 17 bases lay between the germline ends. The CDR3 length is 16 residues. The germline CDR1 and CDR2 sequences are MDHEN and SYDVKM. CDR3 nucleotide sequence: TGTGCCAGCAGACGAGGGACACGGATTGGCAATCAGCCCCAGCATTTT. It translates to CASRRGTRIGNQPQHF.

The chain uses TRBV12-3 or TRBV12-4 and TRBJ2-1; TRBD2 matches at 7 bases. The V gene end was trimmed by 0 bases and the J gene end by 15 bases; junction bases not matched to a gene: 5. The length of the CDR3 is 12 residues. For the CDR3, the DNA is TGTGCCAGCAGTTTAGCGGGGAGGGCCCCGTTCTTC. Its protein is CASSLAGRAPFF.

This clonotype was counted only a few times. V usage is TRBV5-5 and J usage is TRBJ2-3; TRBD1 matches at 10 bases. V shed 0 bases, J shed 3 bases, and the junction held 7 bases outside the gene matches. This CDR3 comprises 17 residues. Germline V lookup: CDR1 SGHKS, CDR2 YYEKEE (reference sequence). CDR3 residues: CASSLARTGGRTDTQYF. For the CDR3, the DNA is TGTGCCAGCAGCTTGGCCAGGACAGGGGGTCGGACAGATACGCAGTATTTT.

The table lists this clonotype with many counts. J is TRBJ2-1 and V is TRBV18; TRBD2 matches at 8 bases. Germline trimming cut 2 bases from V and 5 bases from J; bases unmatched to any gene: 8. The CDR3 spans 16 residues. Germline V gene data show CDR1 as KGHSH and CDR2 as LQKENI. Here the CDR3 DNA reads TGTGCCAGCTCACCATCGACTAGCGCCCTAAACAATGAGCAGTTCTTC. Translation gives CASSPSTSALNNEQFF.